The clone carrying this T cell receptor beta chain appeared many times. No antigen is known for it. This specimen belongs to a study of T cells after yellow fever vaccination. The V gene's germline CDR1 is SEHNR and CDR2 FQNEAQ (reference sequence). The germline V and J ends were trimmed by 0 bases and 10 bases, with 7 bases remaining between them. This CDR3 comprises 12 residues. A universal primer site and UMIs were added as TCR cDNA was made by 5'RACE template switching. TCRdb analysed the 5' RACE reads with MiXCR anew, one entry per CDR3 protein. Among about 340,000 distinct CDR3 sequences listed, approximately 13% were seen once. Study-wide points: Just a small share of clonotypes turned up in the CD4 compartment as well as the CD8 compartment. Highly abundant clonotypes carried over from the bulk population could end up in FACS-sorted repertoires as contaminants. Weaker, the secondary response peaked sooner, at day 5 versus 15.

The receptor comes from a young man who received the YFV17D yellow fever vaccine. This rearrangement joins TRBV7-9 to TRBJ2-1, with D hard to call. Sequencing used CD4+ T cells sorted from PBMCs, obtained 15 days after the yellow fever booster vaccination. The CDR3 loop reads CASSLAHREQFF. As DNA, the CDR3 is TGTGCCAGCAGCTTAGCGCATCGGGAGCAGTTCTTC.